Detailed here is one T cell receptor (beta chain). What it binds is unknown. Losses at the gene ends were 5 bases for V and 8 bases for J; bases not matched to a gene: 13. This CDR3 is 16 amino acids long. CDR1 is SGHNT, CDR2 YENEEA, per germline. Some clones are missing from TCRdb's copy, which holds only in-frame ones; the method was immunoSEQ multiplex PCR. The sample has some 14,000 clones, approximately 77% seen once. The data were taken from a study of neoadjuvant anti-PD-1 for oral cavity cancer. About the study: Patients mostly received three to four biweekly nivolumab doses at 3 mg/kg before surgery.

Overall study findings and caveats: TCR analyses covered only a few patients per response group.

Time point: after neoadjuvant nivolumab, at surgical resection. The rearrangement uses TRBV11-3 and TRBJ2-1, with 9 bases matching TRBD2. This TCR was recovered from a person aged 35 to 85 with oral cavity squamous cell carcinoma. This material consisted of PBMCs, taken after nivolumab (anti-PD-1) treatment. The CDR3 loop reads CASSPGTWAGGDEQFF. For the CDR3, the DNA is TGTGCCAGCAGCCCCGGCACGTGGGCGGGAGGGGATGAGCAGTTCTTC.